Only a few counts were recorded for the clone carrying this TCR beta chain. The antigen is not known. The length of the CDR3 is 11 residues. V shed 5 bases and J 10 bases; nucleotides not matched to a gene: 3. Per germline, CDR1 MNHEY and CDR2 SVGEGT. The data originate from a study of regulatory T cells in long-lasting Graves disease. General study results and limits: It was in persistent disease that TRBV28, TRBJ1-2 and TRBJ2-5 were favored.

Libraries of TCR beta came from iRepertoire HTBI primers plus Arm-PCR of CDR3 regions. TCRdb re-called the multiplex PCR reads through MiXCR, storing one row per CDR3 protein. Of approximately 390,000 distinct CDR3 sequences listed, under 20% are singletons. Time point of the sample: newly diagnosed GD, antithyroid drugs for less than 3 months. RNA isolated from PBMCs was used to make the TCR library. Another study also made use of these data, one on T cells in Graves' hyperthyroidism and ophthalmopathy. That work adds: Ophthalmopathy stood apart from stable hyperthyroidism in a 13 V-J model.

The receptor's source is a woman aged 18-30 years with Graves disease. The chain couples TRBV6-2 or TRBV6-3 to TRBJ1-1, with TRBD1 matching 8 bases. The specimen comprised peripheral blood mononuclear cells (PBMCs), sampled at new diagnosis, from a patient treated with antithyroid drugs. The chain's CDR3 is CASSPTGVAFF. CDR3 DNA: TGTGCCAGCAGTCCGACAGGGGTAGCTTTCTTT.